This record looks at one T cell receptor (beta chain) sequence and its context. These data come from a study of cytomegalovirus exposure and HLA in healthy donors. The data were produced by immunoSEQ multiplex PCR, yet TCRdb's version contains in-frame clones alone and is incomplete. This table has 200,000 to 300,000 clones, less than 95% appearing once. The CDR3 sequence is 15 residues long. The germline gives CDR1 GTSNPN, CDR2 SVGIG (reference sequence). V gave up 4 bases and J gave up 1 base; unmatched junction bases: 6. Material for sequencing was PBMCs. This clonotype originated in a woman in her 30s in good health and CMV-seronegative. The chain has TRBV30 and TRBJ2-7; TRBD2 matches at 11 bases. CDR3 in DNA: TGTGCCTGGAAGCTAGCGGGAGGCTATTCCTACGAGCAGTACTTC. Protein sequence: CAWKLAGGYSYEQYF.